Listed below are T cell receptor beta chains from one sample, sequenced in a study of OX40 agonist ivuxolimab in advanced cancers. Profiling relied on immunoSEQ multiplex PCR, and the TCRdb table lists in-frame clones only, not all of them. The table records 60,000 to 65,000 clones, around 93% of them present only once. The material was CD4+ or CD8+ T cells sorted from blood, obtained in a trial of the OX40 agonist ivuxolimab. The receptors were gathered from an adult with an advanced solid tumor such as melanoma, head and neck, liver or kidney cancer. The CDR3 runs from the conserved cysteine through the conserved F or W. A D gene is named only where the DNA matches it firmly. The listing skips clone size in some rows; elsewhere it reads once, few, many or a size class.

v_gene,abundance,j_gene,d_gene,CDR3aa,CDR3nt
TRBV7-9,.,TRBJ1-4,.,CASSLRGLGGREKLFF,TGTGCCAGCAGCTTACGTGGGTTGGGGGGCCGTGAAAAACTGTTTTTT
TRBV30,.,TRBJ1-2,.,CAGSQAYGYTF,TGTGCTGGTTCACAGGCCTATGGCTACACCTTC
TRBV4-1,.,TRBJ2-7,TRBD1,CASSRGQGPYEQYF,TGCGCCAGCAGCCGGGGACAGGGACCCTACGAGCAGTACTTC
TRBV7-8,.,TRBJ1-1,.,CASSFQGLGLRLKVNTEAFF,TGTGCCAGCAGCTTTCAGGGGTTGGGTCTAAGGTTAAAAGTGAACACTGAAGCTTTCTTT
TRBV30,.,TRBJ1-6,TRBD1,CASRTGGSPLHF,TGTGCCTCAAGGACAGGGGGTTCACCCCTCCACTTT
TRBV6-5,few,TRBJ2-7,TRBD1,CASSSGGTSYEQYF,TGTGCCAGCAGTTCAGGGGGCACATCGTACGAGCAGTACTTC
TRBV6-5,once,TRBJ2-1,TRBD2,CASKGLAGGFHEQFF,TGTGCCAGCAAAGGACTAGCGGGAGGGTTCCATGAGCAGTTCTTC
TRBV6-5,.,TRBJ2-5,.,CASRKQGEGETQYF,TGTGCCAGCAGGAAACAGGGGGAGGGAGAGACCCAGTACTTC
TRBV7-2,.,TRBJ2-1,TRBD2,CASRKNSGRSDEQFF,TGTGCCAGCAGGAAAAATAGCGGGAGATCCGATGAGCAGTTCTTC
TRBV2,.,TRBJ2-7,.,CASSPPPSAGSYEQYF,TGTGCCAGCAGCCCTCCTCCGTCCGCGGGATCCTACGAGCAGTACTTC
TRBV30,.,TRBJ1-1,.,CAWSEGLLSAFF,TGTGCCTGGAGTGAAGGATTGTTGTCGGCTTTCTTT
TRBV14,.,TRBJ2-5,.,CASSQNLQETQYF,TGTGCCAGCAGCCAAAACTTACAAGAGACCCAGTACTTC
TRBV5-4,.,TRBJ2-7,TRBD2,CASSSGLAASQQYF,TGTGCCAGCAGCTCGGGACTAGCGGCGTCCCAGCAGTACTTC
TRBV2,.,TRBJ2-1,.,CASSEDWTPYNEQFF,TGTGCCAGCAGTGAAGACTGGACTCCCTACAATGAGCAGTTCTTC
TRBV27,.,TRBJ2-7,.,CASSLGESYEQYF,TGTGCCAGCAGTTTAGGGGAGTCCTACGAGCAGTACTTC
TRBV10-2,.,TRBJ1-1,TRBD1,CASDRGLNTEAFF,TGCGCCAGTGACAGGGGGCTGAACACTGAAGCTTTCTTT
TRBV6-1,.,TRBJ1-1,TRBD1,CADRAKAFF,TGTGCCGACAGGGCTAAAGCTTTCTTT
TRBV10-1,.,TRBJ2-2,.,CASSELDDTGELFF,TGCGCCAGCAGTGAATTGGACGACACCGGGGAGCTGTTTTTT
TRBV10-2,few,TRBJ1-5,.,CASKKGSNQPQHF,TGCGCCAGCAAAAAGGGGTCGAATCAGCCCCAGCATTTT
TRBV19,.,TRBJ1-3,.,CASSIQESSTIYF,TGTGCCAGTAGTATCCAGGAATCTTCCACCATATATTTT
TRBV9,.,TRBJ2-5,TRBD1,CASSGGQHYQETQYF,TGTGCCAGCAGCGGGGGACAGCACTACCAAGAGACCCAGTACTTC
TRBV9,.,TRBJ2-1,TRBD2,CASADLAGPYNEQFF,TGTGCCAGCGCCGATCTAGCGGGGCCCTACAATGAGCAGTTCTTC
TRBV11-2,.,TRBJ2-7,TRBD2,CASSYRLAGVVHEQYF,TGTGCCAGCAGCTACCGTCTAGCGGGAGTAGTCCACGAGCAGTACTTC
TRBV6-6,few,TRBJ2-7,.,CATRPGTGYEQYF,TGTGCCACCCGACCCGGGACGGGCTACGAGCAGTACTTC
TRBV6-5,.,TRBJ1-1,.,CASTGTPSTSTEAFF,TGTGCCAGTACCGGGACACCCTCAACCAGCACTGAAGCTTTCTTT
TRBV4-1,.,TRBJ2-5,.,CASSQDPPTRRQETQYF,TGCGCCAGCAGCCAAGATCCGCCAACAAGAAGACAAGAGACCCAGTACTTC
TRBV18,.,TRBJ2-1,TRBD2,CASSPQPKDSGDLYNEQFF,TGTGCCAGCTCGCCTCAACCTAAGGATAGCGGGGACCTCTACAATGAGCAGTTCTTC
TRBV15,.,TRBJ2-3,TRBD2,CATSHILAGGTDTQYF,TGTGCCACCAGCCATATACTAGCGGGAGGCACAGATACGCAGTATTTT
TRBV27,once,TRBJ2-7,TRBD2,CASSLQTSGRTPLLF,TGTGCCAGCAGTCTCCAGACTAGCGGGAGGACACCACTCTTATTC
TRBV7-2,.,TRBJ2-7,.,CASSLNVGQTYEQYF,TGTGCCAGCAGCTTAAACGTCGGACAGACCTACGAGCAGTACTTC
TRBV19,once,TRBJ1-5,.,CASSIVVSNQPQHF,TGTGCCAGTAGTATAGTGGTTAGCAATCAGCCCCAGCATTTT
TRBV5-1,.,TRBJ1-4,.,CASSVRGLNEKLFF,TGCGCCAGCAGCGTGAGGGGCCTTAATGAAAAACTGTTTTTT
TRBV25-1,.,TRBJ2-1,TRBD2,CASSGGLDQIFDEQFF,TGTGCCAGCAGTGGGGGACTAGACCAAATCTTCGATGAGCAGTTCTTC
TRBV29-1,.,TRBJ1-5,TRBD1,CSITTGVNQPQHF,TGCAGCATTACGACAGGGGTCAATCAGCCCCAGCATTTT
TRBV6-5,.,TRBJ2-2,.,CASGTLNTGELFF,TGTGCCAGCGGAACTCTCAACACCGGGGAGCTGTTTTTT
TRBV30,.,TRBJ1-5,.,CAWNGGFYSNQPQHF,TGTGCCTGGAACGGTGGGTTCTATAGCAATCAGCCCCAGCATTTT
TRBV29-1,few,TRBJ2-3,.,CSVQLQGGTDTQYF,TGCAGCGTACAACTGCAGGGCGGCACAGATACGCAGTATTTT
TRBV6-1,.,TRBJ1-1,.,CASSEFRGTEAFF,TGTGCCAGCAGTGAATTCAGGGGCACTGAAGCTTTCTTT
TRBV10-3,.,TRBJ2-3,.,CAISEGGGWGQNTQYF,TGTGCCATCAGTGAGGGAGGTGGGTGGGGTCAGAATACGCAGTATTTT
TRBV28,.,TRBJ2-1,TRBD2,CASSSAGSGYNEQFF,TGTGCCAGCAGCTCAGCGGGGAGCGGTTACAATGAGCAGTTCTTC
TRBV5-5,.,TRBJ2-5,.,CASSLTGTYKETQYF,TGTGCCAGCAGCTTAACCGGGACTTACAAGGAGACCCAGTACTTC
TRBV30,.,TRBJ2-2,TRBD2,CAWSRLAGNTGELFF,TGTGCCTGGAGTAGGCTAGCGGGCAACACCGGGGAGCTGTTTTTT
TRBV19,.,TRBJ1-1,.,CASSITGAQGTHTEAFF,TGTGCCAGTAGTATAACTGGTGCCCAGGGTACCCACACTGAAGCTTTCTTT
TRBV6-1,.,TRBJ1-6,.,CASSEYAVNNSPLHF,TGTGCCAGCAGTGAATACGCTGTGAATAATTCACCCCTCCACTTT
TRBV29-1,.,TRBJ2-7,TRBD1,CSVEQTGSSYEQYF,TGCAGCGTTGAACAGACAGGGAGCTCCTACGAGCAGTACTTC
TRBV12-5,.,TRBJ2-1,.,CASGLVHSSYNEQFF,TGTGCTAGTGGTTTGGTACATAGCTCCTACAATGAGCAGTTCTTC
TRBV11-2,.,TRBJ1-5,.,CASSSYSNQPQHF,TGTGCCAGCAGCTCGTATAGCAATCAGCCCCAGCATTTT
TRBV6-1,.,TRBJ2-7,.,CASRWEGAKYEQYF,TGTGCCAGCAGGTGGGAGGGGGCTAAATACGAGCAGTACTTC
TRBV18,once,TRBJ2-2,TRBD1,CASSRGQGTGELFF,TGTGCCAGCTCACGGGGACAGGGCACCGGGGAGCTGTTTTTT
TRBV5-6,.,TRBJ1-2,.,CASSLGRQDGYTF,TGTGCCAGCAGCTTGGGCAGGCAAGATGGCTACACCTTC
TRBV30,few,TRBJ1-1,.,CAWNVGGRENTEAFF,TGTGCCTGGAACGTGGGGGGGCGTGAGAACACTGAAGCTTTCTTT
TRBV28,once,TRBJ1-3,.,CASVSAGVDGNTIYF,TGTGCCAGCGTCAGCGCAGGGGTTGATGGAAACACCATATATTTT
TRBV11-2,.,TRBJ1-2,TRBD1,CASSLGGQDSNYGYTF,TGTGCCAGCAGCTTAGGAGGACAGGACTCGAACTATGGCTACACCTTC
TRBV2,.,TRBJ1-1,TRBD1,CATRQGRSTEAFF,TGTGCCACAAGACAGGGGCGCAGCACTGAAGCTTTCTTT
TRBV18,.,TRBJ2-1,TRBD2,CASSPRTSGRPYNEQFF,TGTGCCAGCTCACCGAGGACTAGCGGGAGGCCCTACAATGAGCAGTTCTTC